The present entry profiles one T cell receptor (beta chain) with its context. Original data processing: Using reference gene primer amplification, nucleated cell counts were estimated. Assay: immunoSEQ multiplex PCR; the TCRdb copy retains only in-frame clones and omits some. V and J calls and clone size are given by that table; D and trimming were obtained from the DNA. Among tens of thousands of clones, approximately 80% were seen once, and the ten largest hold less than 25%. This record belongs to a study of blood T cell repertoires in COVID-19. Overall study context: There were acute and convalescent COVID-19 samples, and they came from the United States, Italy and Spain. Sources were T cells, B-cell-depleted T cells, or PBMCs; the material itself was cDNA or gDNA.

Germline CDR1 and CDR2: SGHTA and FQGNSA. Trimming took off 4 bases at V and 6 bases at J, with 15 bases between the two ends. The CDR3 is 14 residues long. The chain couples TRBV7-2 to TRBJ2-5; D gene uncertain. The sequence was collected from a human donor with acute or convalescent COVID-19. The donor label of this sample is uncertain. Sequencing was carried out using peripheral blood. The CDR3 DNA reads TGTGCCAGCAGCTGGAGTGGAATTCGCCAGACCCAGTACTTC. Translating gives CASSWSGIRQTQYF.